A selection of T cell receptor beta chains follows, all from one sample in a study of blood T cell repertoires in COVID-19. Profiling relied on immunoSEQ multiplex PCR, and the TCRdb table lists in-frame clones only, not all of them. The data contain over 250,000 clones, more than 85% of them singletons. Sequenced input: peripheral blood. Every receptor here comes from a young adult with COVID-19, enrolled during active disease. Each CDR3 is given with its conserved first and last residue. D genes are given only for firm matches. Size values are once, few and many counts, or a class for expanded clones, and some rows have none.

TRBV7-2	-	TRBD2	TRBJ2-3	TGTGCCAGCAGCTTAGGACTAGCGGGACCTAACGCGCAGTATTTT	CASSLGLAGPNAQYF
TRBV19	-	TRBD2	TRBJ2-1	TGTGCCAGTAGTATAACTAGCGGATATCCCCGCTCCTACAATGAGCAGTTCTTC	CASSITSGYPRSYNEQFF
TRBV19	-	TRBD1	TRBJ1-3	TGTGCCAGTAGCATCTATACAGGGGGCCCTGGAAACACCATATATTTT	CASSIYTGGPGNTIYF
TRBV6-1	-	TRBD2	TRBJ2-3	TGTGCCAGCAGTGAATGGCTGTCGGGGACTAGCGGGAGTCCCACAGATACGCAGTATTTT	CASSEWLSGTSGSPTDTQYF
TRBV29-1	few	-	TRBJ1-2	TGCAGCGCCGAGAGGGGACTCTATGGCTACACCTTC	CSAERGLYGYTF
TRBV12-3/TRBV12-4	-	-	TRBJ2-7	TGTGCCAGCAGTTTGGGGCAGAACTACGAGCAGTACTTC	CASSLGQNYEQYF
TRBV29-1	-	-	TRBJ1-2	TGCAGCGTTGACGGGAACTATGGCTACACCTTC	CSVDGNYGYTF
TRBV11-3	once	TRBD1	TRBJ2-1	TGTGCCAGCAGCTTCGGACAGGGGTATACCAATGAGCAGTTCTTC	CASSFGQGYTNEQFF
TRBV5-4	-	TRBD1	TRBJ2-7	TGTGCCAGCAGCTTGGCCCAGGGGGCGATGTACGAGCAGTACTTC	CASSLAQGAMYEQYF
TRBV10-3	-	-	TRBJ1-5	TGTGCCATCAGTGCAGGGTATCGGAATCAGCCCCAGCATTTT	CAISAGYRNQPQHF
TRBV9	-	TRBD1	TRBJ2-7	TGTGCCAGCAGCGCAGGGACAGGGGGCGGGTACGAGCAGTACTTC	CASSAGTGGGYEQYF
TRBV11-3	-	TRBD2	TRBJ2-1	TGTGCCAGCAGCTTCTCCGGGACTAGCGGGAATGAGCAGTTCTTC	CASSFSGTSGNEQFF
TRBV9	-	TRBD1	TRBJ1-2	TGTGCCAGCAGCGCCGGACAGGGGAAGGGCTACACCTTC	CASSAGQGKGYTF
TRBV6-5	-	TRBD2	TRBJ2-1	TGTGCCAGCAGTTACGGGGGAGGGACCTATGAGCAGTTCTTC	CASSYGGGTYEQFF
TRBV6-5	once	TRBD2	TRBJ2-7	TGTGCCAGCAGCGGCAGGGTAGCGGGATCCTACGAGCAGTACTTC	CASSGRVAGSYEQYF
TRBV12-5	-	-	TRBJ2-2	TGTGCTAGTGGTTTCAGCGCGGGGACCGGGGAGCTGTTTTTT	CASGFSAGTGELFF
TRBV7-6	-	-	TRBJ1-1	TGTGCCAGCAGCACCCGCCAGGACAGCCTAGGGAACACTGAAGCTTTCTTT	CASSTRQDSLGNTEAFF
TRBV2	-	-	TRBJ2-2	TGTGCCAGCAGTCGACTAGTACGCACCGGGGAGCTGTTTTTT	CASSRLVRTGELFF
TRBV2	-	-	TRBJ1-1	TGTGCCAGCAGAACCGACAGGTTGAACACTGAAGCTTTCTTT	CASRTDRLNTEAFF
TRBV28	-	TRBD1	TRBJ2-3	TGTGCCAGCAGTTCGCCGGGACAGCACACAGATACGCAGTATTTT	CASSSPGQHTDTQYF
TRBV9	-	-	TRBJ2-1	TGTGCCAGCAGCGTAGCCCCAGGGGCAAACTACAATGAGCAGTTCTTC	CASSVAPGANYNEQFF
TRBV7-9	-	-	TRBJ1-5	TGTGCCAGCAGCTTAGATGGTGGGGCTGGCCAGCCCCAGCATTTT	CASSLDGGAGQPQHF
TRBV7-9	-	-	TRBJ1-1	TGTGCCAGCAGCCCCCGCCAGGGGATGAACACTGAAGCTTTCTTT	CASSPRQGMNTEAFF
TRBV11-2	-	-	TRBJ1-2	TGTGCCAGCAGCCCGGGATGGAACTATGGCTACACCTTC	CASSPGWNYGYTF
TRBV3-1/TRBV3-2	-	TRBD1	TRBJ1-2	TGTGCCAGCAGCCCTGGACAGGCCTATGGCTACACCTTC	CASSPGQAYGYTF
TRBV18	-	-	TRBJ2-5	TGTGCCAGCTCCATTGCCAGATCCACTCAGGGAGAGACCCAGTACTTC	CASSIARSTQGETQYF
TRBV12-5	-	TRBD1	TRBJ2-7	TGTGCTAGTGGGAGGACAGGTCAATACCTCTACGAGCAGTACTTC	CASGRTGQYLYEQYF
TRBV19	-	-	TRBJ1-1	TGTGCCAGTACCCTAAGATGGACAGTATTGAACACTGAAGCTTTCTTT	CASTLRWTVLNTEAFF
TRBV19	few	-	TRBJ2-4	TGTGCCAGTAGTGGAGCTGACAAAAACATTCAGTACTTC	CASSGADKNIQYF
TRBV13	-	TRBD2	TRBJ2-1	TGTGCCAGCAGCTCAACCGGGACTAGGTGGGGTGAGCAGTTCTTC	CASSSTGTRWGEQFF
TRBV6-5	-	TRBD2	TRBJ2-2	TGTGCCAGCATACGACTAGCGGGACCGACCGGGGAGCTGTTTTTT	CASIRLAGPTGELFF
TRBV7-2	-	TRBD1	TRBJ2-5	TGTGCCAGCAGCTTATATCAGGGGGCCATCGAGACCCAGTACTTC	CASSLYQGAIETQYF
TRBV14	-	TRBD2	TRBJ2-7	TGTGCCAGCAGCCCCTCAGCGTGGGGTAGCGGGTACGAGCAGTACTTC	CASSPSAWGSGYEQYF
TRBV2	-	-	TRBJ1-5	TGTGCCAGCAGCCTGGACAGTTTCAATCAGCCCCAGCATTTT	CASSLDSFNQPQHF
TRBV7-9	-	-	TRBJ1-2	TGTGCCAGCAGCTTAGGGGGCCTAGGAGGCTACACCTTC	CASSLGGLGGYTF
TRBV27	-	TRBD1	TRBJ2-7	TGTGCCAGCAGTATAGCCGGGACAGTCCGAGTAGCCTACGAGCAGTACTTC	CASSIAGTVRVAYEQYF
TRBV5-5	-	TRBD2	TRBJ2-1	TGTGCCAGCAGCTTGGGGGGACTAGCGGGCAGAACCTACAATGAGCAGTTCTTC	CASSLGGLAGRTYNEQFF
TRBV27	-	TRBD2	TRBJ2-2	TGTGCCAGCAGTCCCCAACCTACCTTGGGACTAGCCATCGGGGAGCTGTTTTTT	CASSPQPTLGLAIGELFF
TRBV9	-	TRBD2	TRBJ2-3	TGTGCCAGCAATAGCGGGAGTGTGAGGACAGATACGCAGTATTTT	CASNSGSVRTDTQYF
TRBV7-8	once	-	TRBJ2-1	TGTGCCAGCAGCCTCGGGAGATATGAGCAGTTCTTC	CASSLGRYEQFF